These 11 T cell receptor beta chains were all obtained from the same sample, sequenced in a study of blood T cell repertoires in COVID-19. Sequenced by immunoSEQ multiplex PCR; TCRdb stores in-frame clones only, minus some. This table holds under 250,000 clones, around 83% found once. The sequencing sample was made of peripheral blood. Every receptor here comes from a woman between 50 and 59 years old with acute or convalescent COVID-19.

This chain connects TRBV27 to TRBJ2-7; 9 bases are shared with TRBD1. After removal of 2 bases from V and 5 bases from J, the junction contained 7 bases not matched to a gene. Germline V gene lookup returns CDR1 MNHEY and CDR2 SMNVEV (reference sequence). CDR3 length equals 15 residues. The CDR3 DNA sequence: TGTGCCAGCAGTTTACCGGGACAGGGTCGCCACGAGCAGTACTTC. Encoded protein: CASSLPGQGRHEQYF.

CDR3 nucleotide sequence: TGTGCCAGCGTACCCGGGACAGCCCGCTCTGGAAACACCATATATTTT. Residues: CASVPGTARSGNTIYF. The chain is built from TRBV28 and TRBJ1-3, with TRBD1 matching 7 bases. Germline loops: CDR1 MDHEN, CDR2 SYDVKM. After removal of 8 bases from V and 0 bases from J, the junction contained 10 bases not matched to a gene. This CDR3 has 16 amino acids.

The chain links TRBV7-9 to TRBJ2-2, with TRBD2 matching 9 bases. In germline, CDR1 is SEHNR, CDR2 FQNEAQ (reference sequence). After removal of 3 bases from V and 5 bases from J, the junction contained 7 bases not matched to a gene. CDR3 length: 16 residues. CDR3 region: CASSLGSGRKTGELFF. The CDR3 region has the DNA TGTGCCAGCAGCTTGGGTAGCGGGAGAAAAACCGGGGAGCTGTTTTTT.

The chain has TRBV10-2 and TRBJ2-6; D is unclear. CDR3 size: 14 residues. Germline CDR1 and CDR2: WSHSY and SAAADI. Deletions cut 4 bases from V and 2 bases from J, with 6 bases between. For the CDR3, the DNA is TGCGCCAGCAGTGGATCGGCTGGGGCCAACGTCCTGACTTTC. Amino acids: CASSGSAGANVLTF.

The V gene is TRBV21-1, the J gene TRBJ2-4; the table's D call TRBD1 went unverified against the DNA. TRBV21-1 is designated a pseudogene. This CDR3 region has 16 residues. The CDR3 here is CASSNPATGRQNIQYF. Written as DNA, the CDR3 is TGTGCCAGCAGCAACCCGGCGACAGGGAGGCAAAACATTCAGTACTTC.

This sequence joins TRBV5-4 and TRBJ1-2, with 7 bases lining up with TRBD1. This CDR3 contains 13 residues. The V and J ends lost 5 bases and 6 bases, in that order; junction bases with no gene match: 7. Per germline, CDR1 SGHNT and CDR2 YYREEE (reference sequence). This chain's CDR3 is CASRPDREDGYTF. CDR3 coding DNA: TGTGCCAGCAGACCCGACAGGGAAGATGGCTACACCTTC.

This rearrangement joins TRBV28 to TRBJ1-5; 9 positions agree with TRBD1. Germline trimming cut 6 bases from V and 3 bases from J; bases unmatched to any gene: 15. Germline V gene sequence: CDR1 MDHEN, CDR2 SYDVKM. The CDR3 totals 18 residues. CDR3: CASRPPGQGYIDNQPQHF. The CDR3 bases are TGTGCCAGCAGGCCCCCGGGACAGGGATATATTGACAATCAGCCCCAGCATTTT.

V is TRBV19 and J is TRBJ2-3; 12 nucleotides match TRBD1. Germline V gene data show CDR1 as LNHDA and CDR2 as SQIVND (reference sequence). The CDR3 spans 15 residues. V gave up 6 bases and J gave up 4 bases; unmatched junction bases: 5. CDR3 sequence (DNA): TGTGCCAGTAGCATGGGGACAGGGGGCGCAGATACGCAGTATTTT. Protein sequence: CASSMGTGGADTQYF.

The chain links TRBV3-1 (or the pseudogene TRBV3-2) to TRBJ2-5, with D tentatively TRBD1 (6 bases). V was trimmed by 1 base and J by 5 bases, leaving 11 bases between them. The germline gives CDR1 LGHDT, CDR2 YNNKEL (reference sequence). This CDR3 is 14 amino acids long. DNA for the CDR3: TGTGCCAGCAGCCAAGGTAGACAGGATGAGACCCAGTACTTC. Translation: CASSQGRQDETQYF.

The V call is TRBV10-3, the J call TRBJ1-6; TRBD1 matches at 10 bases. This CDR3 comprises 14 residues. Germline CDR1 reads ENHRY; CDR2 reads SYGVKD. V gave up 5 bases and J gave up 8 bases; unmatched junction bases: 3. The CDR3 coding sequence is TGTGCCATCAGTCCGGACAGGGGGTATTCACCCCTCCACTTT. Residues: CAISPDRGYSPLHF.

This clone was observed a handful of times. V is TRBV18 and J is TRBJ2-5, with 11 bases lining up with TRBD2. Germline CDR1 reads KGHSH; CDR2 reads LQKENI. The CDR3 is made up of 14 amino acids. The J segment lost 5 bases and the V segment lost 5 bases, leaving 4 bases of the junction unmatched. The CDR3 sequence: CASSARLAGETQYF. CDR3 sequence (DNA): TGTGCCAGCTCAGCCAGACTAGCGGGGGAGACCCAGTACTTC.